This TCR beta chain is drawn from a study of shared clonotypes between healthy human individuals (dated by TCRdb to the early 2020s). About the study as a whole: The cohort included a few men and a couple of women between 18 and 49 years of age. For each donor, three plates each were used for CD4 naive and CD4 memory, two plates were used for CD8 naive, and one plate was used for CD8 memory. To increase sequencing depth and limit assay-specific biases, different laboratories used diverse techniques to prepare libraries and sequence TCR repertoires. To estimate repertoire size and how much clonotypes are shared between individuals, the study performed deep sequencing of blood TCR repertoires from roughly five healthy adults. Between about 0.85 and 8.9 billion PBMCs per donor were obtained by leukapheresis. What the work shows at the level of the full study, not this receptor alone: Pairwise subsampling led to the expectation that sequencing depth would affect the degree of clonotype sharing among donors. Larger estimated clonotype richness was generally found for naive subsets than for memory subsets. Incomplete sequencing was indicated by rarefaction of sorted-subset datasets, despite the large sequencing depth. About 4.5% of naive CD4, roughly 3.6% of naive CD8, 2.3% of memory CD4, and about 0.4% of memory CD8 clonotypes were shared across a few donors. Clonotypes shared by all four sorted-subset donors showed higher generation probabilities than non-shared clonotypes. Because the study included a small number of donors, the genetic and exposure-history diversity represented was limited. Only blood was sampled, and tissue TCR repertoires likely differ from those in blood.

The donors were healthy, HIV-negative adults with no recently reported acute infections or vaccinations. Every donor was a Caucasian adult living in Nashville, Tennessee, USA. Magnetic negative selection was used to enrich CD4+ T cells, after which naive cells were positively selected on CD45RA and the negative fraction became the memory subset. After blood collection by leukapheresis, PBMCs were isolated using Ficoll-Histopaque density gradient centrifugation and then cryopreserved in the vapor phase of liquid nitrogen. Analytical flow cytometry was used to check the purity and quantity of each magnetically sorted T cell population. Genomic DNA was isolated from every sorted fraction and measured by UV absorbance on a Nanodrop 2000c. Notes on this clone: What this receptor recognizes is not known. Per-base quality was not reported, and no clone a single base away is much larger than it.

V loses 5 bases of germline sequence and J loses 4 bases, and the interval between the two ends is 14 bases. The CDR3, from cysteine to phenylalanine, totals 13 residues. Just CDR3 DNA is preserved here, 39 bases in frame from base 1. The germline V gene encodes CDR1 GTSNPN and CDR2 SVGIG (reference sequence). Using the deep immunoSEQ assay, TCR CDR3 regions were amplified from genomic DNA by multiplex PCR. For each cell subset, the extracted genomic DNA was distributed evenly across all wells of several immunoSEQ 96-well plates, and each plate served as one replicate. For sorted subsets, 200 to 250 ng of genomic DNA, equivalent to 25,000 to 35,000 T cell genomes, went into each replicate PCR. Purified libraries were quantified with a Qubit 3.0 fluorometer, sized on a Bioanalyzer 2100, and re-quantified with the KAPA Library Quantification kit. Every immunoSEQ 96-well plate was sequenced on a separate single-read 150-cycle Illumina NextSeq 550 flow cell. The authors processed their data as follows. Because only junctional sequences without quality scores were contained in the immunoSEQ output, filtering matching that applied to full-length reads could not be performed. Sequences were annotated with PyIR, a Python wrapper for IgBLAST v1.9, using IMGT germline references to assign V/J genes and CDR3. Reads with weak V/J assignments (E-value above 1e-6), missing CDR3, stop codons, out-of-frame junctions, or ambiguous translated residues were removed. A V3J clonotype was defined by an identical inferred V gene, J gene, and CDR3 amino acid sequence. Percentage overlap between repertoires was calculated by dividing the number of shared unique clonotypes by the size of the smaller repertoire. Repertoire richness was assessed with RTK rarefaction, the Chao1 estimator, and Recon v2.1 estimates of unobserved clonotypes. Generation probabilities were computed with OLGA for all TCRbeta clonotypes obtained by the gDNA method from several donors. TCRdb's version of the immuneACCESS table is confined to in-frame rearrangements and falls short of the full clone set. An unresolved V gene accounts for under half of the shortfall where checked; the remainder is of unknown origin. That table gives V, J and clone size, and the DNA gave D and trimming. This sample has millions of clones in its table, and around 90% of those were observed once. Together, the top ten hold under 0.15% of the sample.

Rearrangement joined TRBV30 to TRBJ1-1; the D gene cannot be resolved reliably. This TCR came from a man between 18 and 29 years old in good health. The specimen sequenced was naive CD4+ T cells sorted from blood. Per the publication, the cell subset or site label means: CD45RA+ positively selected. The nucleotide sequence is TGTGCCTGGGGCCTTGGGGTAGGCACTGAAGCTTTCTTT. It is translated as CAWGLGVGTEAFF.